This is a list of T cell receptor beta chains from one sample in a study of monozygotic twins with inflammatory bowel disease. TCRdb re-called the 5' RACE reads; every CDR3 protein appears as one record, without DNA. This listing includes more than 350,000 distinct CDR3 sequences. Material: blood. These receptors came from a human donor with ulcerative colitis or Crohn's disease, or a healthy co-twin of an affected twin (not recorded which). Both conserved end residues are part of each CDR3.

v_call,j_call,cdr3_aa
TRBV10-2,TRBJ1-1,CASSESTPGIAFF
TRBV19,TRBJ2-5,CASSILPGSGETQYF
TRBV13,TRBJ2-3,CASSFTSADTQYF
TRBV14,TRBJ2-7,CASSRTSGGASYEQYF
TRBV29-1,TRBJ2-5,CSETDRGLGETQYF
TRBV7-2,TRBJ2-7,CASSWVSESYEQYF
TRBV24-1,TRBJ2-7,CATSAPGSHEQYF
TRBV20-1,TRBJ1-2,CSARRGDTEYGYTF
TRBV7-2,TRBJ2-7,CASSPLAGVGEQYF
TRBV7-9,TRBJ2-7,CASSLLWDEQYF